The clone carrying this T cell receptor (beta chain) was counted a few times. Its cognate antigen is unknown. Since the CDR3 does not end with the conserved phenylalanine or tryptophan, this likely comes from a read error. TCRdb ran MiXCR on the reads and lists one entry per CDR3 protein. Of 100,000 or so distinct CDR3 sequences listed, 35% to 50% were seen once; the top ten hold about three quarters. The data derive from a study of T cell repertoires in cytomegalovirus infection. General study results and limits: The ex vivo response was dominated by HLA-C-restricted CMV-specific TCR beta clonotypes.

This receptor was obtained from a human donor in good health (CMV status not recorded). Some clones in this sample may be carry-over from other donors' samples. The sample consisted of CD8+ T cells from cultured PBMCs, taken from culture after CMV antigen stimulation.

Here the CDR3 DNA reads TGTGCCAGCAGTTTCCCCTCTGGGGGTAGCGAGCAGTACCTC. It specifies CASSFPSGGSEQYL. The chain combines TRBV12-3 or TRBV12-4 with TRBJ2-7; the D gene could be TRBD1 or TRBD2 (5 bases each). This CDR3 contains 14 residues. V was clipped by 3 bases and J by 6 bases, with 15 bases between them.